The sequence of this T cell receptor (beta chain) was determined in a study of kidney transplant recipient with SARS-CoV-2 infection. Trimming took 6 bases from V and 0 from J; bases not matched to a gene: 19. This CDR3 spans 21 amino acids. MiXCR was run by TCRdb on the reads, yielding one entry per CDR3 protein. Altogether approximately 240,000 distinct CDR3 sequences are present, more than 25% being singletons, with the ten largest covering roughly 7%. This clonotype was observed many times. This TCR was recovered from a male patient between 25 and 40 years old who had COVID-19 and was a kidney transplant recipient. These T cells may partly come from the graft donor. V usage is TRBV12-3 or TRBV12-4 and J usage is TRBJ2-1, with TRBD2 matching 11 bases. Sequencing was performed on a blood sample, taken at baseline and on approximately day 120 from a kidney transplant recipient. Here the CDR3 DNA reads TGTGCCAGCAGCTATCCTCCCGGGACTAGCGGCGAAGGTGGCTCCTACAATGAGCAGTTCTTC. Encoded protein: CASSYPPGTSGEGGSYNEQFF.